This T cell receptor (beta chain) was documented in a study of immune evolution from preneoplasia to lung adenocarcinoma. Study as a whole: HLA loss of heterozygosity: around 6.5% AIS, about 15% MIA, more than 25% ADC, none AAH. Findings of the study overall: Highest clonality occurred in KRAS-mutant, not EGFR-mutant or double wild-type, nodules.

As regards this clone: Its antigen is not identified.

CDR3 length: 15 residues. Germline V gives CDR1 MNHEY, CDR2 SVGAGI. With 5 bases clipped from V and 1 base from J, the junction kept 6 bases outside the gene matches. TCRdb keeps only in-frame clones here, not all; method: immunoSEQ multiplex PCR. The data contain 9,000 to 10,000 clones, around 90% of them singletons. Each case's diagnosis was confirmed by two pathologists on H&E. Premalignant or tumor cells were enriched by macro-dissection after pathologic assessment. What was sequenced was FFPE invasive lung adenocarcinoma tissue. This clonotype originated in a person aged 65 to 79 with invasive lung adenocarcinoma. Some clones in this sample may be carry-over from other donors' samples. The chain recombines TRBV6-5 with TRBJ2-7; 9 bases align to TRBD1. This CDR3 reads CASSRDRGSSYEQYF. DNA for the CDR3: TGTGCCAGCAGTCGCGACAGGGGGAGTTCCTACGAGCAGTACTTC.